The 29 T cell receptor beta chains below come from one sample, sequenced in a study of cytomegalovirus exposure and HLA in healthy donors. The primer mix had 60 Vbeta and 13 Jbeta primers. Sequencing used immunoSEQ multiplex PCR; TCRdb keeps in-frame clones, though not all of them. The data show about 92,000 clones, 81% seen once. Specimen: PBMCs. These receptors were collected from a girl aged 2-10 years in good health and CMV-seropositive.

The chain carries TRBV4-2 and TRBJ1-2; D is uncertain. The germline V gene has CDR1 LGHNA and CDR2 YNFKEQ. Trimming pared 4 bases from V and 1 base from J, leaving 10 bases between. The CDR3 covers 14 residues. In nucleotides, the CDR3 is TGTGCCAGCAGCCCAGGTTTGGGTAACTATGGCTACACCTTC. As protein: CASSPGLGNYGYTF.

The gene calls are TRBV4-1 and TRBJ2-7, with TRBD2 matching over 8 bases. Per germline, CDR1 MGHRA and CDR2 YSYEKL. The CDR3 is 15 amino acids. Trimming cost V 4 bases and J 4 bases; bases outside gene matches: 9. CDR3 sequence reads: CASSLTAGEAYEQYF. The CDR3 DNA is TGCGCCAGCAGCCTCACAGCGGGAGAGGCGTACGAGCAGTACTTC.

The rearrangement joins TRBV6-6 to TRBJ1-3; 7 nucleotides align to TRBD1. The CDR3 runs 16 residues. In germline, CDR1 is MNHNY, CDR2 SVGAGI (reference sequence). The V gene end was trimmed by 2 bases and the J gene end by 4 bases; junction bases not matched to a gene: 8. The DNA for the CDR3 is TGTGCCAGCAGTTACGCCACTCCGGGACAGGGAAACACCATATATTTT. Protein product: CASSYATPGQGNTIYF.

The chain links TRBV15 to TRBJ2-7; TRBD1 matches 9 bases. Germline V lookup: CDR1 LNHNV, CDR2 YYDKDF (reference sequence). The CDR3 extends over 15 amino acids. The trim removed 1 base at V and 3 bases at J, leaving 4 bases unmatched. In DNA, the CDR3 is TGTGCCACCAGCAGAGGCGGGACAGGGAACTACGAGCAGTACTTC. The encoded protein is CATSRGGTGNYEQYF.

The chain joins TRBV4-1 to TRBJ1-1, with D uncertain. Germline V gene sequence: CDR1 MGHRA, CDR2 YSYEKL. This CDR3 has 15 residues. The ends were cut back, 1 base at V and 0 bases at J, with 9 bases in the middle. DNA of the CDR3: TGCGCCAGCAGCCAAGTCCGGGTAGTGAACACTGAAGCTTTCTTT. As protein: CASSQVRVVNTEAFF.

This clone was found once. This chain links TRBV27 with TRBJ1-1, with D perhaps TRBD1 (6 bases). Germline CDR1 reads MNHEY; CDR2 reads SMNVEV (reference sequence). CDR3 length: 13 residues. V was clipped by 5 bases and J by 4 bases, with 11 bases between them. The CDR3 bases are TGTGCCAGCAGTATCAGGGGTCGCACTGAAGCTTTCTTT. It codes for CASSIRGRTEAFF.

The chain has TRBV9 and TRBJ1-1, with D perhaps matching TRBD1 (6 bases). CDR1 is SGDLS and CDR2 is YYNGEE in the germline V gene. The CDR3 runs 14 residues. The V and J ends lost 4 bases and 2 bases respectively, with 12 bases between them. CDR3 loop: CASSLRTVNTEAFF. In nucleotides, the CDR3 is TGTGCCAGCAGCCTAAGGACAGTTAACACTGAAGCTTTCTTT. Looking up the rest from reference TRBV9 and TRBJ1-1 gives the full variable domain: DSGVTQTPKHLITATGQRVTLRCSPRSGDLSVYWYQQSLDQGLQFLIQYYNGEERAKGNILERFSAQQFPDLHSELNLSSLELGDSALYFCASSLRTVNTEAFFGQGTRLTVV.

For the CDR3, the DNA is TGTGCCAGCAGCTTAGGTTGGACAGGTATCACAGATACGCAGTATTTT. Encoded protein: CASSLGWTGITDTQYF. This chain connects TRBV7-8 to TRBJ2-3, with TRBD1 matching 7 bases. The ends lost 1 base at V and 2 bases at J; junction bases unmatched: 6. CDR3 length: 16 amino acids. Germline V CDR1 and CDR2: SGHVS, FQNEAQ.

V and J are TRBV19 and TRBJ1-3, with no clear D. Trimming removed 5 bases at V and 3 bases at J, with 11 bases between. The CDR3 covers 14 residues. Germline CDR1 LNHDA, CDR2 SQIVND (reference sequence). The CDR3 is CASSRGAGGNTIYF. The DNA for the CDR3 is TGTGCCAGTAGTCGGGGTGCGGGTGGAAACACCATATATTTT. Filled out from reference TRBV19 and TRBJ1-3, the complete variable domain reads DGGITQSPKYLFRKEGQNVTLSCEQNLNHDAMYWYRQDPGQGLRLIYYSQIVNDFQKGDIAEGYSVSREKKESFPLTVTSAQKNPTAFYLCASSRGAGGNTIYFGEGSWLTVV.

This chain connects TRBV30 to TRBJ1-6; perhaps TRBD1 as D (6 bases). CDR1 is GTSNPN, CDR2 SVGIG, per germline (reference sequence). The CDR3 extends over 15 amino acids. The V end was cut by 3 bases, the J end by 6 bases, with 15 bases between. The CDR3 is CAWRGAFAGNSPLHF. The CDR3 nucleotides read TGTGCCTGGAGGGGGGCTTTCGCGGGTAATTCACCCCTCCACTTT. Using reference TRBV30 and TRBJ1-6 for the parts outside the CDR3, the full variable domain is SQTIHQWPATLVQPVGSPLSLECTVEGTSNPNLYWYRQAAGRGLQLLFYSVGIGQISSEVPQNLSASRPQDRQFILSSKKLLLSDSGFYLCAWRGAFAGNSPLHFGNGTRLTVT.

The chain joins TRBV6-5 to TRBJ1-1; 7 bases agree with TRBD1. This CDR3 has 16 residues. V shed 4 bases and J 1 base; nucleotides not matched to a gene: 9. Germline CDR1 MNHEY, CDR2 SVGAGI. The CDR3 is CASSSATGRENTEAFF. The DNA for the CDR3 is TGTGCCAGCAGTTCCGCGACAGGGAGAGAGAACACTGAAGCTTTCTTT.

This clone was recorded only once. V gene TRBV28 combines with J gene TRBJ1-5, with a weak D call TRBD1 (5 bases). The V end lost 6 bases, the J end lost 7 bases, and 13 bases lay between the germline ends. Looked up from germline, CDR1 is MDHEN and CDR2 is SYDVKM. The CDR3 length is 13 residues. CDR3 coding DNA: TGTGCCAGCAGCCCAGGGTCTCGGCAGCCCCAGCATTTT. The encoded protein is CASSPGSRQPQHF.

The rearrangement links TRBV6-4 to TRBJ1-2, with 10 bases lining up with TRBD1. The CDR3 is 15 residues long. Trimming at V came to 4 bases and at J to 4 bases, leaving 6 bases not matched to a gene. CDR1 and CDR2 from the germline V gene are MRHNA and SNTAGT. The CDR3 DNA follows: TGTGCCAGCAGTGCCGGGACAGGGGAAGCCTATGGCTACACCTTC. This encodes CASSAGTGEAYGYTF.

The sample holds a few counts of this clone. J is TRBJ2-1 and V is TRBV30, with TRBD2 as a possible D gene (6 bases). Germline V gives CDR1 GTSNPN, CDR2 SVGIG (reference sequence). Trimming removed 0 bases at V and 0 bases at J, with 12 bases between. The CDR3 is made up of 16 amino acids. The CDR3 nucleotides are TGTGCCTGGAGTGTAGGTCGGGGAGGCTCCTACAATGAGCAGTTCTTC. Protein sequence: CAWSVGRGGSYNEQFF.

The CDR3 DNA follows: TGTGCCAGCAGTGACAGACCGAGGCCGGCTTTCTTT. This codes for CASSDRPRPAFF. The rearrangement links TRBV6-1 to TRBJ1-1; D gene ambiguous. CDR1 MNHNS and CDR2 SASEGT come from the germline V gene. The CDR3 extends over 12 amino acids. The V and J ends lost 3 bases and 11 bases respectively, with 13 bases between them.

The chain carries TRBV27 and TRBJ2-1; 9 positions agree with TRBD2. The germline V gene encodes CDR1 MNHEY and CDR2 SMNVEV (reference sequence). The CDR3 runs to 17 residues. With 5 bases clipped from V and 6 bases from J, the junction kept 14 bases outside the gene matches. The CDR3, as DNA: TGTGCCAGCAGTCCACCTAGCGGGACCACCAGTTCCAATGAGCAGTTCTTC. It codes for CASSPPSGTTSSNEQFF.

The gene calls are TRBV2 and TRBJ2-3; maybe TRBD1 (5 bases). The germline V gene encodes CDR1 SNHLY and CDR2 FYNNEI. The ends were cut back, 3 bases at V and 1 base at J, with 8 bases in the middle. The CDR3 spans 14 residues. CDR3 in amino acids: CASSDRAGTDTQYF. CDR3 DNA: TGTGCCAGCAGTGACAGGGCGGGCACAGATACGCAGTATTTT.

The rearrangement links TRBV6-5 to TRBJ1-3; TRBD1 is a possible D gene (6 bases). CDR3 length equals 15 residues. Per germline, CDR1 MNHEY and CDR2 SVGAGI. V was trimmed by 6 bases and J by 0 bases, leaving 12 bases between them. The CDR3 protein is CASSPTGYSGNTIYF. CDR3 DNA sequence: TGTGCCAGCAGCCCGACAGGATACTCTGGAAACACCATATATTTT.

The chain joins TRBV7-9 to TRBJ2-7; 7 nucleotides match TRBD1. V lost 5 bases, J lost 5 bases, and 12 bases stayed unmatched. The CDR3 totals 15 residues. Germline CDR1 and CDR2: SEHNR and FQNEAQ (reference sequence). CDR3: CASSVSDRLVDEQYF. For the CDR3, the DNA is TGTGCCAGCAGCGTTTCGGACAGGCTCGTTGACGAGCAGTACTTC.

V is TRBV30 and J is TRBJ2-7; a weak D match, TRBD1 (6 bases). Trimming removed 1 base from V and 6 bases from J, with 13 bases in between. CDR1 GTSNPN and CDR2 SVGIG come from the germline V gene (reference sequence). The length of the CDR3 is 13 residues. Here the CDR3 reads CAWSASNRAEQYF. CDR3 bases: TGTGCCTGGAGTGCCTCGAACAGGGCCGAGCAGTACTTC.

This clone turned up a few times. In DNA form, the CDR3 reads TGTGCCATACTCACCGGGACTAGCATCTACGAGCAGTACTTC. Protein product: CAILTGTSIYEQYF. The V gene is TRBV2, the J gene TRBJ2-7; 9 bases line up with TRBD2. The CDR3 has 14 residues. J lost 3 bases, V lost 10 bases, and 10 bases had no gene match. Germline values: CDR1 SNHLY, CDR2 FYNNEI.

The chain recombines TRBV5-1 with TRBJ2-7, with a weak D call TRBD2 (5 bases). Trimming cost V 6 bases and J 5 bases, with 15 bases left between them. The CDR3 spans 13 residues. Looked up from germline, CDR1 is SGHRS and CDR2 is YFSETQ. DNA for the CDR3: TGCGCCAGCATGGGTAATACTAGAAACGAGCAGTACTTC. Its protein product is CASMGNTRNEQYF.

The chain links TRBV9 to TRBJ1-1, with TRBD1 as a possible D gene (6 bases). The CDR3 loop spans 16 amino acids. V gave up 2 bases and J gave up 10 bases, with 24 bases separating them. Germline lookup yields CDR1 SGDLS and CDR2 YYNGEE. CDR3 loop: CASSVGITRDTRVAFF. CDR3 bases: TGTGCCAGCAGCGTCGGAATTACCCGGGACACGAGGGTAGCTTTCTTT.

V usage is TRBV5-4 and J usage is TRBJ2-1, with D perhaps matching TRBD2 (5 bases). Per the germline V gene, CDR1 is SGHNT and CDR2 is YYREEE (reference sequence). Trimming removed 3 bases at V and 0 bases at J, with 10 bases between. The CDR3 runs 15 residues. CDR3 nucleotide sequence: TGTGCCAGCAGCTCATCACTAGGCTCCTACAATGAGCAGTTCTTC. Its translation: CASSSSLGSYNEQFF.

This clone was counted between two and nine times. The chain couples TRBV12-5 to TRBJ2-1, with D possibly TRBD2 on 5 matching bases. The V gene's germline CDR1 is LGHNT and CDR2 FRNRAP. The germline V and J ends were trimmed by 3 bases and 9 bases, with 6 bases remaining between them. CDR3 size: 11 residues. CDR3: CASGLGSEQFF. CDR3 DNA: TGTGCTAGTGGTTTAGGGAGTGAGCAGTTCTTC. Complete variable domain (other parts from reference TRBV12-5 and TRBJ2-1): DARVTQTPRHKVTEMGQEVTMRCQPILGHNTVFWYRQTMMQGLELLAYFRNRAPLDDSGMPKDRFSAEMPDATLATLKIQPSEPRDSAVYFCASGLGSEQFFGPGTRLTVL.

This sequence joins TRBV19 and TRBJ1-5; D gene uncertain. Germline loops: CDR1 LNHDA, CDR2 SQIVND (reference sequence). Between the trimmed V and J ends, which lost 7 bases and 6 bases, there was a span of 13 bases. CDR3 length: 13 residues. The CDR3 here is CASTAARSQPQHF. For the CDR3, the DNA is TGTGCCAGTACCGCAGCAAGGAGTCAGCCCCAGCATTTT.

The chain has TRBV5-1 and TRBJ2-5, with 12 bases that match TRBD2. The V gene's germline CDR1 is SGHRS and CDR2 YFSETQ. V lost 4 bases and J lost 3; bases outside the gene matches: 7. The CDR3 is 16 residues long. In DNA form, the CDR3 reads TGCGCCAGCAGCGAGACTAGCGGGAGTGGAAAAGAGACCCAGTACTTC. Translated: CASSETSGSGKETQYF.

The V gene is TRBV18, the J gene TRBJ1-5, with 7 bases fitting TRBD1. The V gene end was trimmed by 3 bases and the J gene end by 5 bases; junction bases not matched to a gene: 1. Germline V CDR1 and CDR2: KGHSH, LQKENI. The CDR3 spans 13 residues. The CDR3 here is CASSPGQDQPQHF. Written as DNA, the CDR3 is TGTGCCAGCTCACCCGGACAGGATCAGCCCCAGCATTTT.

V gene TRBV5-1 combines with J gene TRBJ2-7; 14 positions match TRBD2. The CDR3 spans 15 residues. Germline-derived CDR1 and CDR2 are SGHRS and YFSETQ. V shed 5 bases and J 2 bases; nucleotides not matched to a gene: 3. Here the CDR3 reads CASSTTSGRAYEQYF. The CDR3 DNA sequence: TGCGCCAGCAGTACGACTAGCGGGAGGGCCTACGAGCAGTACTTC.